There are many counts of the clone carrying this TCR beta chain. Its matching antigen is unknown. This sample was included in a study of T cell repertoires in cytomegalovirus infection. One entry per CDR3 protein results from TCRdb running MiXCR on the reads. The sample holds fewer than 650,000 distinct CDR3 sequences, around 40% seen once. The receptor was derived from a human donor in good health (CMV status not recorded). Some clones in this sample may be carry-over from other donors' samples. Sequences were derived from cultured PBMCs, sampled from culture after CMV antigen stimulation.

CDR3 sequence (DNA): TGTGCCAGCAGCCCCTCACGGGGGGACTATGGCTACACCTTC. Translation: CASSPSRGDYGYTF. This chain joins TRBV7-2 and TRBJ1-2; perhaps TRBD1 as D (5 bases). The CDR3 has 14 amino acids. Per germline, CDR1 SGHTA and CDR2 FQGNSA. The V end was cut by 5 bases, the J end by 3 bases, with 13 bases between. Looking up the rest from reference TRBV7-2 and TRBJ1-2 gives the full variable domain: GAGVSQSPSNKVTEKGKDVELRCDPISGHTALYWYRQSLGQGLEFLIYFQGNSAPDKSGLPSDRFSAERTGGSVSTLTIQRTQQEDSAVYLCASSPSRGDYGYTFGSGTRLTVV.